This T cell receptor beta chain stems from a study of blood T cell repertoires in COVID-19 (dated by TCRdb to 2018 to 2021). Regarding the research as a whole: The collaborator samples originated in the United States, Italy and Spain and spanned the acute and convalescent phases of COVID-19. The samples were drawn from two sources: the first 160 participants of the ongoing ImmuneRACE study, and 950 to 1,500 subjects contributed by 6 global collaborators. The sample metadata nearly always contained a de-identified subject ID, COVID-19 status, age in years and sex. The prospective study material was composed of cDNA or gDNA derived from T cells, B-cell-depleted T cells, or PBMCs. Subjects who had been exposed to COVID-19, were actively infected with it, or had recovered from it provided the deeply sampled blood TCRbeta repertoires that made up the dataset. Where available, HLA class I and class II types were obtained from metadata supplied by the sample provider rather than from assay-based typing. The repertoires were released in a freely available public database intended as a resource for research on the immune response to SARS-CoV-2. Study-level results and caveats: Clinical and demographic metadata were provided uncurated, with the amount varying by source and participant.

Looking up the germline V gene (reference sequence) yields CDR1 LNHNV and CDR2 YYDKDF. Trimming at the junction amounts to 3 bases on V and 7 bases on J, and the germline ends lie 12 bases apart. The CDR3 goes from the cysteine to the phenylalanine over 13 residues. Only the CDR3 portion is preserved as DNA: 39 bases, with reading frame beginning at the first base. Whole blood was collected in K2EDTA tubes by collaborating institutions according to the institutions' own protocols. For TCRbeta analysis, collaborator samples were shipped as frozen whole blood, as isolated PBMCs, or as DNA extracted from either sample type. Turning to this clone: This clone's antigen is unknown. No quality values exist for individual bases; no much larger clone is one base distant.

TCRbeta CDR3 regions were amplified from genomic DNA using the immunoSEQ Assay, a bias-controlled multiplex PCR. The authors processed their data as follows. The number of nucleated cells in each sample was estimated from the amplification of reference gene primers within the assay. To quantify the absolute abundance of each unique TCRbeta CDR3 rearrangement, sequence reads were collapsed and filtered. For each sample, productive Simpson clonality was calculated as the square root of Simpson's diversity index over productive rearrangements. The table comes from immuneACCESS by way of TCRdb, which keeps in-frame sequences with V and J called. Part of the clones is missing from these tables; in studies checked, under half for an unresolved V gene and the rest for unknown reasons. V and J calls and clone size are those listed in that table; D and trimming were worked out from the DNA. This sample gives approximately 160,000 clones in total; around nine tenths of them show up just once. The ten largest clones capture approximately 0.5% of the sample.

The clonotype comes from a man aged 50 or older with acute or convalescent COVID-19. Sequenced input: peripheral blood. The chain was built from TRBV15 and TRBJ2-5; the D gene is not confidently resolved. The CDR3 is CATSSLASGTQYF. The DNA is as follows: TGTGCCACCAGCAGCCTTGCGAGTGGGACCCAGTACTTC. Reference TRBV15 and TRBJ2-5 proteins supply the regions before and after the CDR3; the full variable domain is: DAMVIQNPRYQVTQFGKPVTLSCSQTLNHNVMYWYQQKSSQAPKLLFHYYDKDFNNEADTPDNFQSRRPNTSFCFLDIRSPGLGDTAMYLCATSSLASGTQYFGPGTRLLVL.